These T cell receptor beta chains were read from a single sample in a study of cytomegalovirus exposure and HLA in healthy donors. The assay was immunoSEQ multiplex PCR, and TCRdb's table has in-frame clones only and misses some. The top ten clones hold around 15% of a sample with 200,000 or so clones, around 80% of them seen once. The sequenced material came from PBMCs. The receptors derive from a woman between 25 and 40 years old in good health and CMV-seropositive. Both conserved end residues are part of each CDR3. D genes are given only for firm matches. The size entry is marked missing in some rows and otherwise reads once, few, many or a size class.

clone_size j_call v_call d_call cdr3_nt cdr3_aa
- TRBJ1-2 TRBV7-9 TRBD1 TGTGCCAGCACCTCGACAGGGTCGGGCTATGGCTACACCTTC CASTSTGSGYGYTF
- TRBJ2-5 TRBV29-1 - TGCAGCGTTCGCCTTATGACAAGCCCCAGCGAGGGGACCCAGTACTTC CSVRLMTSPSEGTQYF
few TRBJ2-7 TRBV6-5 - TGTGCCAGCAGTTACTCGTCCGGGAACGAGCAGTACTTC CASSYSSGNEQYF
- TRBJ2-7 TRBV11-2 - TGTGCCAGCAGCCTAGATTGGGGCACCCGTTGGCAGTACTTC CASSLDWGTRWQYF
few TRBJ1-2 TRBV4-1 - TGCGCCAGCAGCCAAGATCCGGGGGGCAGTGGCTACACCTTC CASSQDPGGSGYTF
- TRBJ2-7 TRBV5-4 - TGTGCCAGCAGCTTGGCACAGGCCTACGAGCAGTACTTC CASSLAQAYEQYF
- TRBJ2-1 TRBV2 - TGTGCCAGCATACCGGGACTTTCCCTCTCCTACAATGAGCAGTTCTTC CASIPGLSLSYNEQFF
- TRBJ2-3 TRBV7-6 TRBD2 TGTGCCAGCAGCTTATCGGGAGGGCCTTCAGATACGCAGTATTTT CASSLSGGPSDTQYF
- TRBJ1-1 TRBV2 - TGTGCCAGCAGTGACTCGGGGTACACTGAAGCTTTCTTT CASSDSGYTEAFF
- TRBJ2-7 TRBV19 TRBD1 TGTGCCAGTAGTACCGGGACAGGGTCAAGCTCCTACGAGCAGTACTTC CASSTGTGSSSYEQYF
- TRBJ1-2 TRBV2 - TGTGCCAGCAACCCGGCGGGGGTGGGAGGCTACACCTTC CASNPAGVGGYTF
- TRBJ1-1 TRBV5-1 - TGCGCCAGCAGACCCGGACAAGACACTGAAGCTTTCTTT CASRPGQDTEAFF
once TRBJ2-5 TRBV27 - TGTGCCAGCAGTCTGGACAGCGAAGTGGGTCCCCAGTACTTC CASSLDSEVGPQYF
few TRBJ2-1 TRBV6-5 - TGTGCCAGCAGTTATACTACATACAATGAGCAGTTCTTC CASSYTTYNEQFF
- TRBJ2-3 TRBV7-3 - TGTGCCAGCAGCTTTCTACCTAGCACAGATACGCAGTATTTT CASSFLPSTDTQYF
- TRBJ2-3 TRBV18 - TGTGCCAGCTCACCAAATTGGGCAGACACAGATACGCAGTATTTT CASSPNWADTDTQYF
few TRBJ2-7 TRBV5-5 - TGTGCCAGCAGCCCCGGGAGCGGGCGGGCGCAAGAGCAGTACTTC CASSPGSGRAQEQYF
- TRBJ1-5 TRBV10-3 TRBD1 TGTGCCATCAGTGAGTCAGACAGGGGAGGCAATCAGCCCCAGCATTTT CAISESDRGGNQPQHF
- TRBJ1-2 TRBV11-2 TRBD1 TGTGCCAGCAGCTTAATAGGAACTCCGTCAGGGGACAGGGAGGCTGGCTACACCTTC CASSLIGTPSGDREAGYTF
- TRBJ1-1 TRBV2 - - CASNTFGQGATSFF
once TRBJ1-1 TRBV2 TRBD1 TGTGCCAGCAGTGAAGGGACAGGGGGAGGTTGGTTATCCGCTTTCTTT CASSEGTGGGWLSAFF
- TRBJ1-1 TRBV30 - TGTGCCTGGAGTGTAACCGCGACAGGGAACACTGAAGCTTTCTTT CAWSVTATGNTEAFF
- TRBJ1-1 TRBV7-3 - TGTGCCAGCAGCTCCGGGACATCACTGAACACTGAAGCTTTCTTT CASSSGTSLNTEAFF
once TRBJ2-7 TRBV7-9 TRBD1 TGTGCCAGCAGCTTAGGAACGGGACAGGGGCCAGGGGAGCAGTACTTC CASSLGTGQGPGEQYF
- TRBJ1-2 TRBV19 TRBD1 TGTGCCAGCCAGGGACAGACTAACTATGGCTACACCTTC CASQGQTNYGYTF
- TRBJ2-7 TRBV7-9 TRBD1 TGTGCCAGCAGCAATCCGGGACAGGGATACGAGCAGTACTTC CASSNPGQGYEQYF
- TRBJ2-2 TRBV5-4 - TGTGCCAGCAGCTTGTTTCCCGGGGAGAACACCGGGGAGCTGTTTTTT CASSLFPGENTGELFF
- TRBJ2-5 TRBV27 - TGTGCCAGCAGTTTATCTTCGTCGGTACGGACCCAGTACTTC CASSLSSSVRTQYF
- TRBJ1-1 TRBV30 - TGTGCCTGGAGTGTAGACAGCTACACTGAAGCTTTCTTT CAWSVDSYTEAFF
- TRBJ2-1 TRBV6-1 TRBD2 TGTGCCAGCAGCCCTGGACTAGGACCGTACAATGAGCAGTTCTTC CASSPGLGPYNEQFF
- TRBJ2-3 TRBV2 - TGTGCCAGCAGCCAGACAGACCTCACAGATACGCAGTATTTT CASSQTDLTDTQYF
- TRBJ2-7 TRBV28 - TGTGCCAGCAAAGATGGGGCGTACGAGCAGTACTTC CASKDGAYEQYF
- TRBJ2-3 TRBV5-1 - TGCGCCAGCAGCTTGACAGGGCCCGATACGCAGTATTTT CASSLTGPDTQYF
- TRBJ2-1 TRBV6-1 TRBD2 TGTGCCAGCAGTGTCGAGCGGGGGGGCCCGTACAATGAGCAGTTCTTC CASSVERGGPYNEQFF
- TRBJ1-2 TRBV18 - TGTGCCAGCTCCCCGGGACTGGTCTATGGCTACACCTTC CASSPGLVYGYTF
few TRBJ2-7 TRBV6-5 TRBD1 TGTGCCAGCAGTCCCCGGACAGGCTACTACGAGCAGTACTTC CASSPRTGYYEQYF
- TRBJ2-7 TRBV6-1 TRBD2 TGTGCCAGCAGTGCGCTAGCGGGAGGCCTGGCCTACGAGCAGTACTTC CASSALAGGLAYEQYF
few TRBJ2-1 TRBV27 TRBD1 TGTGCCAGCAGTTTAAATAGGGGGCTAAAGCAGTTCTTC CASSLNRGLKQFF
- TRBJ1-1 TRBV27 - TGTGCCAGCAGTTTTTTTCCCAGATCGAACACTGAAGCTTTCTTT CASSFFPRSNTEAFF
- TRBJ1-1 TRBV2 - TGTGCCAGCATGACATCGGCGAACACTGAAGCTTTCTTT CASMTSANTEAFF
- TRBJ2-7 TRBV4-2 TRBD2 TGTGCCAGCAGCCAAGGACTAGCGGGGGGTTACGAGCAGTACTTC CASSQGLAGGYEQYF
- TRBJ2-7 TRBV12-5 TRBD1 TGTGCTAGTGGTTTGACCCTACAGGGGTCCTACGAGCAGTACTTC CASGLTLQGSYEQYF
- TRBJ1-1 TRBV19 TRBD1 TGTGCCAGTACCAACGACAGGGGATTGAACACTGAAGCTTTCTTT CASTNDRGLNTEAFF
- TRBJ2-3 TRBV4-1 - TGCGCCAGCAGCCTGAGGGGGGTGGGACAGCGAGGGTCAGCAGATACGCAGTATTTT CASSLRGVGQRGSADTQYF
- TRBJ2-7 TRBV29-1 - TGCAGCGTTGTTAGGGGGGGCTACGAGCAGTACTTC CSVVRGGYEQYF